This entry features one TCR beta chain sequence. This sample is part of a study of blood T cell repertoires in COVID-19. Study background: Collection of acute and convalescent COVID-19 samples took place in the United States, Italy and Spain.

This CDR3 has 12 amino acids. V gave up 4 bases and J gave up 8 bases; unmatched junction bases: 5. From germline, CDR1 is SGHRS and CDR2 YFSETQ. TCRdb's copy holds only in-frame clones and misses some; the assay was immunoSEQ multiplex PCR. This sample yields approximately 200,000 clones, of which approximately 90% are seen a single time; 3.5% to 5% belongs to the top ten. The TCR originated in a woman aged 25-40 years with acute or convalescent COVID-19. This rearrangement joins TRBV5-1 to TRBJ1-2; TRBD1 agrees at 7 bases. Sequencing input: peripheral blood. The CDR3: CASSSHRGGYTF. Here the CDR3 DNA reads TGCGCCAGCAGCAGCCACAGGGGAGGCTACACCTTC.